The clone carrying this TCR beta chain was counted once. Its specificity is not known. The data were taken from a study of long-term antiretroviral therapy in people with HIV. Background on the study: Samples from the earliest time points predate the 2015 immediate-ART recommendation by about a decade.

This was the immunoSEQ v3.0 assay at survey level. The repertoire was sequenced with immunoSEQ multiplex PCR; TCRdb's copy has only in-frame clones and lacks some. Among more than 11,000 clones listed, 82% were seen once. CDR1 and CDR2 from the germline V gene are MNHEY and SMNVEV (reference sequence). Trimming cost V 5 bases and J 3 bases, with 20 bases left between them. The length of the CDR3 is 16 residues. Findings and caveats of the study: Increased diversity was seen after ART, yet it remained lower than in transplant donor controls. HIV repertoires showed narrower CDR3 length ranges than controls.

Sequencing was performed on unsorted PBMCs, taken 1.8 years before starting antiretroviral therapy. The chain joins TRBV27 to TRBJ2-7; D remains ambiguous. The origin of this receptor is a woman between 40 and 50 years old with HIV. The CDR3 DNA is TGTGCCAGCAGTCCCGGGCGGCCCTCTCAAAACTACGAGCAGTACTTC. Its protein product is CASSPGRPSQNYEQYF.